A selection of T cell receptor beta chains follows, all from one sample in a study of T cell repertoires in cytomegalovirus infection. Via MiXCR, TCRdb re-called the reads, giving one row per CDR3 protein. The sample includes 490,000 or so distinct CDR3 sequences, over 9% of them seen just once. Sequences were obtained from PBMCs. These receptors were obtained from a human donor in good health (CMV status not recorded). Some clones in this sample may be carry-over from other donors' samples. Both conserved end residues are part of each CDR3. The D gene is left open where the match is weak. Clone size, where shown, is once, few, many, or a class for clones that have expanded.

d_call: TRBD2
v_call: TRBV28
j_call: TRBJ2-1
clone_size: many
cdr3_nt: TGTGCCAGCAGGGGTCCAGGGACTACCTACAATGAGCAGTTCTTC
cdr3_aa: CASRGPGTTYNEQFF

d_call: NA
v_call: TRBV12-3/TRBV12-4
j_call: TRBJ2-1
clone_size: few
cdr3_nt: TGTGCCAGCACCCCCTCCGCATTGAATGAGCAGTTCTTC
cdr3_aa: CASTPSALNEQFF

d_call: NA
v_call: TRBV9
j_call: TRBJ2-3
clone_size: NA
cdr3_nt: TGTGCCAGCAGCGCCGTGGGAGATACGCAGTATTTT
cdr3_aa: CASSAVGDTQYF

d_call: TRBD1
v_call: TRBV29-1
j_call: TRBJ2-1
clone_size: many
cdr3_nt: TGCAGCGTTGCCCGGACAGGGGGCCAGAATGAGCAGTTCTTC
cdr3_aa: CSVARTGGQNEQFF

d_call: NA
v_call: TRBV12-3/TRBV12-4
j_call: TRBJ1-1
clone_size: many
cdr3_nt: TGTGCCATTCGCCTGGGGGGATCGCGGACTGAAGCTTTCTTT
cdr3_aa: CAIRLGGSRTEAFF

d_call: NA
v_call: TRBV28
j_call: TRBJ2-1
clone_size: many
cdr3_nt: TGTGCCAGCAGTTTTGCCGGGTCCTACAATGAGCAGTTCTTC
cdr3_aa: CASSFAGSYNEQFF

d_call: NA
v_call: TRBV7-2
j_call: TRBJ2-2
clone_size: many
cdr3_nt: TGTGCCAGCAGCTCCTGGGATGGCGGGGAGCTGTTTTTT
cdr3_aa: CASSSWDGGELFF

d_call: NA
v_call: TRBV7-3
j_call: TRBJ2-5
clone_size: NA
cdr3_nt: TGTGCCAGCAGCTGGGCCGCACAAGAGACCCAGTACTTC
cdr3_aa: CASSWAAQETQYF

d_call: NA
v_call: TRBV6-5
j_call: TRBJ1-2
clone_size: many
cdr3_nt: TGTGCCAGCAGAGCCTCCGGGACTAACTATGGCTACACCTTC
cdr3_aa: CASRASGTNYGYTF

d_call: TRBD2
v_call: TRBV5-1
j_call: TRBJ2-5
clone_size: once
cdr3_nt: TGCGCCAGCTCCCCAGTGGGTGGTAGCGGGACGGCTTGGGAGACCCAGTACTTC
cdr3_aa: CASSPVGGSGTAWETQYF

d_call: NA
v_call: TRBV10-3
j_call: TRBJ2-3
clone_size: many
cdr3_nt: TGTGCCATCAGTGAGTCGGGGCAGGTTGGTGATACGCAGTATTTT
cdr3_aa: CAISESGQVGDTQYF

d_call: TRBD1
v_call: TRBV5-1
j_call: TRBJ2-1
clone_size: many
cdr3_nt: TGCGCCAGCAGAAGTAGGCAGGGGGCAGGCAATGAGCAGTTCTTC
cdr3_aa: CASRSRQGAGNEQFF

d_call: NA
v_call: TRBV19
j_call: TRBJ2-7
clone_size: few
cdr3_nt: TGTGCCAGTAACCCACCCGGATCCTACGAGCAGTACTTC
cdr3_aa: CASNPPGSYEQYF

d_call: TRBD1
v_call: TRBV18
j_call: TRBJ2-7
clone_size: many
cdr3_nt: TGTGCCAGCTCACAGGAGACAGGGTCCAAGATGGAGCAGTACTTC
cdr3_aa: CASSQETGSKMEQYF

d_call: NA
v_call: TRBV28
j_call: TRBJ1-2
clone_size: many
cdr3_nt: TGTGCCAGCAGGGAACAGGAGGTTTATGGCTACACCTTC
cdr3_aa: CASREQEVYGYTF

d_call: NA
v_call: TRBV12-3/TRBV12-4
j_call: TRBJ2-1
clone_size: NA
cdr3_nt: TGTGCCAGCAGTTTTAGAAGGATCCACAATGAGCAGTTCTTC
cdr3_aa: CASSFRRIHNEQFF

d_call: NA
v_call: TRBV6-6
j_call: TRBJ2-7
clone_size: NA
cdr3_nt: TGTGCCAGCAGCCCTACCCACGAGCAGTACTTC
cdr3_aa: CASSPTHEQYF

d_call: NA
v_call: TRBV29-1
j_call: TRBJ2-5
clone_size: NA
cdr3_nt: TGCAGCGTTGATCTGGCCGCTCAAGAGACCCAGTACTTC
cdr3_aa: CSVDLAAQETQYF

d_call: NA
v_call: TRBV5-1
j_call: TRBJ1-2
clone_size: few
cdr3_nt: TGCGCCAGCAGCATAACCCGTTCGGACATAGCACGAGTGGGCTACACCTTC
cdr3_aa: CASSITRSDIARVGYTF

d_call: NA
v_call: TRBV5-4
j_call: TRBJ2-7
clone_size: NA
cdr3_nt: TGTGCCAGCAGCTTGGCCGGCGGCCACACGACCTACGAGCAGTACTTC
cdr3_aa: CASSLAGGHTTYEQYF

d_call: NA
v_call: TRBV5-4
j_call: TRBJ2-4
clone_size: NA
cdr3_nt: TGTGCCAGCAGCTCTACAGGGCATGGAGCCAAAAACATTCAGTACTTC
cdr3_aa: CASSSTGHGAKNIQYF

d_call: TRBD2
v_call: TRBV3-1
j_call: TRBJ2-2
clone_size: NA
cdr3_nt: TGTGCCAGCAGTGAAACCTCCGGGACTAGCGGACTTCCCGGGGAGCTGTTTTTT
cdr3_aa: CASSETSGTSGLPGELFF

d_call: NA
v_call: TRBV4-2
j_call: TRBJ2-2
clone_size: NA
cdr3_nt: TGTGCCAGCGGAAATGGGGCCGGGGAGCTGTTTTTT
cdr3_aa: CASGNGAGELFF

d_call: TRBD1
v_call: TRBV12-3/TRBV12-4
j_call: TRBJ1-4
clone_size: NA
cdr3_nt: TGTGCCAGCAGGGGCAGGGGGCTTACTAATGAAAAACTGTTTTTT
cdr3_aa: CASRGRGLTNEKLFF

d_call: NA
v_call: TRBV7-2
j_call: TRBJ2-7
clone_size: many
cdr3_nt: TGTGCCAGCAATGAAGTGGGGCCCGGGGCCGAGCAGTACTTC
cdr3_aa: CASNEVGPGAEQYF

d_call: TRBD1
v_call: TRBV9
j_call: TRBJ2-2
clone_size: few
cdr3_nt: TGTGCCAGCAGCTTGTCCGGGACAGGAGCCGGGGAGCTGTTTTTT
cdr3_aa: CASSLSGTGAGELFF

d_call: NA
v_call: TRBV15
j_call: TRBJ1-2
clone_size: many
cdr3_nt: TGTGCCACCGTAATAGGGACGGAGAACTATGGCTACACCTTC
cdr3_aa: CATVIGTENYGYTF

d_call: NA
v_call: TRBV5-6
j_call: TRBJ2-1
clone_size: many
cdr3_nt: TGTGCCAGCAGCACCAGGGATATTTGGTACAATGAGCAGTTCTTC
cdr3_aa: CASSTRDIWYNEQFF